The 8 T cell receptor beta chains reported below all come from one sample, sequenced in a study of T cells after yellow fever vaccination. MiXCR, applied by TCRdb to the 5' RACE reads, yields one record per CDR3 protein. The sample lists about 340,000 distinct CDR3 sequences, approximately 4.2% seen once, with 20% to 25% in the top ten. This sample comprised PBMCs, obtained 5 days after the yellow fever booster vaccination. The receptors derive from a man aged 18 to 29 who received the YFV17D yellow fever vaccine.

In its sample, this clonotype was seen a few times. This sequence joins TRBV7-6 and TRBJ1-6; 8 nucleotides align to TRBD1. Germline CDR1 is SGHVS and CDR2 is FNYEAQ. The trim removed 5 bases at V and 5 bases at J, leaving 2 bases unmatched. The CDR3 totals 14 residues. The CDR3 sequence is CASSRQGNNSPLHF. DNA of the CDR3: TGTGCCAGCAGCCGACAGGGGAATAATTCACCCCTCCACTTT.

This clonotype was recorded many times. The V and J genes are TRBV9 and TRBJ1-2; D gene ambiguous. The germline V and J ends were trimmed by 4 bases and 2 bases, with 6 bases remaining between them. In germline, CDR1 is SGDLS, CDR2 YYNGEE. The CDR3 loop spans 12 amino acids. CDR3 coding DNA: TGTGCCAGCAGCACCAGAAACTATGGCTACACCTTC. This encodes CASSTRNYGYTF.

Many counts were recorded for this clonotype. The chain joins TRBV28 to TRBJ2-2; 9 nucleotides match TRBD1. Germline CDR1 MDHEN, CDR2 SYDVKM. CDR3 length: 18 residues. The V gene end was trimmed by 6 bases and the J gene end by 4 bases; junction bases not matched to a gene: 15. CDR3 sequence reads: CASRLTTGGKGSTGELFF. Written as DNA, the CDR3 is TGTGCCAGCAGGCTTACTACAGGGGGCAAAGGAAGCACCGGGGAGCTGTTTTTT.

The table lists this clonotype with many counts. V is TRBV5-4 and J is TRBJ1-4; 9 bases match TRBD1. This CDR3 is 15 amino acids long. V shed 4 bases and J 8 bases; nucleotides not matched to a gene: 9. Germline V gives CDR1 SGHNT, CDR2 YYREEE (reference sequence). The CDR3 region is CASSLGGTGREKLFF. The CDR3 DNA reads TGTGCCAGCAGCCTGGGGGGGACAGGGCGCGAAAAACTGTTTTTT.

The rearrangement links TRBV25-1 to TRBJ2-2; 9 bases agree with TRBD2. V trimming: 7 bases; J trimming: 8 bases; junction bases outside the gene matches: 5. The CDR3 runs 13 residues. Germline CDR1 and CDR2: MGHDK and SYGVNS. DNA of the CDR3: TGTGCCAGCAAACCTAGCGGGGTAGGGGAGCTGTTTTTT. Translated, it gives CASKPSGVGELFF. Full variable domain (missing parts from reference TRBV25-1 and TRBJ2-2): EADIYQTPRYLVIGTGKKITLECSQTMGHDKMYWYQQDPGMELHLIHYSYGVNSTEKGDLSSESTVSRIRTEHFPLTLESARPSHTSQYLCASKPSGVGELFFGEGSRLTVL.

This clonotype has at least ten counts. The gene calls are TRBV14 and TRBJ2-3; D unclear. V dropped 0 bases and J dropped 5 bases, with 12 bases sitting between them. This CDR3 has 15 residues. Per the germline V gene, CDR1 is SGHDN and CDR2 is FVKESK. This CDR3 reads CASSQERVKGDTQYF. In DNA, the CDR3 is TGTGCCAGCAGCCAAGAAAGAGTTAAGGGAGATACGCAGTATTTT.

This clonotype was detected only a few times. CDR3: CASSQASGHTGELFF. Here the CDR3 DNA reads TGCGCCAGCAGCCAAGCATCAGGGCACACCGGGGAGCTGTTTTTT. The chain links TRBV4-3 to TRBJ2-2, with a tentative D call TRBD1 (5 bases). Trimming cost V 1 base and J 3 bases, with 9 bases left between them. Germline assignment: CDR1 LGHNA and CDR2 YSLEER. This CDR3 region has 15 residues.

This clonotype was counted ten times or more. CDR3 DNA: TGCAGTGCTAGGGACCGACACCTTAACTATGGCTACACCTTC. It translates to CSARDRHLNYGYTF. J is TRBJ1-2 and V is TRBV20-1, with D uncertain. This CDR3 spans 14 amino acids. Trimming pared 3 bases from V and 1 base from J, leaving 12 bases between. Looked up from germline, CDR1 is DFQATT and CDR2 is SNEGSKA (reference sequence).